This T cell receptor beta chain was obtained from a study of shared clonotypes between healthy human individuals. The study's findings and limits: The sharing of 4.5% to 5% of naive CD4 clonotypes was seen across a handful of donors.

About this clone itself: Its matching antigen is unknown.

Generated by immunoSEQ multiplex PCR, the TCRdb table keeps only in-frame clones and is missing some. Here the sample spans a few hundred thousand clones, approximately 97% being singletons. Sequencing input: naive CD4+ T cells sorted from blood. Subset of the sample: CD45RA+ positively selected. The sequence derives from a woman in her twenties or thirties in good health.

The CDR3 region is CATSAQRLAEYNEQFF. For the CDR3, the DNA is TGTGCCACCAGCGCCCAAAGGCTAGCGGAGTACAATGAGCAGTTCTTC. The chain is built from TRBV15 and TRBJ2-1; the match to TRBD2 covers 7 bases. V was pared by 5 bases and J by 4 bases, with 11 bases of the junction left unmatched. The CDR3 totals 16 residues. Germline assignment: CDR1 LNHNV and CDR2 YYDKDF (reference sequence).